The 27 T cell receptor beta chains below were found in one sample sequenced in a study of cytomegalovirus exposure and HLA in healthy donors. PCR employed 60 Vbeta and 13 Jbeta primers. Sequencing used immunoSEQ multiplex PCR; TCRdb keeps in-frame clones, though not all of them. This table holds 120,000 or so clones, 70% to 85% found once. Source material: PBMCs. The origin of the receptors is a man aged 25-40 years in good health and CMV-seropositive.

CDR3 nucleotide sequence: TGCGCCAGCAGTGACCGGGACACCAATCAGCCCCAGCATTTT. Protein sequence: CASSDRDTNQPQHF. V usage is TRBV5-1 and J usage is TRBJ1-5, with D perhaps matching TRBD1 (6 bases). Germline V gene sequence: CDR1 SGHRS, CDR2 YFSETQ. This CDR3 is built from 14 residues. Trimming shortened V by 5 bases and J by 3 bases, and 12 bases separated the two germline ends.

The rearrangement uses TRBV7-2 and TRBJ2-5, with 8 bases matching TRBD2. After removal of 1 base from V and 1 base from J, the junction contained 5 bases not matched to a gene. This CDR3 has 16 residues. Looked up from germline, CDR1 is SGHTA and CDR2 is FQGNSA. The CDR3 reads CASSLDPGGIQETQYF. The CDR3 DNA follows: TGTGCCAGCAGCTTAGATCCGGGGGGGATCCAAGAGACCCAGTACTTC.

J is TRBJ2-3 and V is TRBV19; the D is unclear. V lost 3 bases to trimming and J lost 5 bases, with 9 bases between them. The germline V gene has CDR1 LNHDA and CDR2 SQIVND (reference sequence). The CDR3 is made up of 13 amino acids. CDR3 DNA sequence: TGTGCCAGTAGTATTGGCCCGTTAGATACGCAGTATTTT. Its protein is CASSIGPLDTQYF.

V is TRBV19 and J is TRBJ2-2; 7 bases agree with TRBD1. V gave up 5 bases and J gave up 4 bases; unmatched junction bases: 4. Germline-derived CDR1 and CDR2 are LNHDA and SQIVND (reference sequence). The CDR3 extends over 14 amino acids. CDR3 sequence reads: CASSSGQLTGELFF. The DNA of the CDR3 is TGTGCCAGTAGTTCGGGACAGCTCACCGGGGAGCTGTTTTTT.

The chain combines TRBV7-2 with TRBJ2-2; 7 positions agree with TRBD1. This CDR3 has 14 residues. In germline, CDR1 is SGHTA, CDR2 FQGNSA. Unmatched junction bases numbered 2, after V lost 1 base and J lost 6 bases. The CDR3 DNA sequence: TGTGCCAGCAGCTTAGATAGGGGGCCCGGGGAGCTGTTTTTT. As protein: CASSLDRGPGELFF.

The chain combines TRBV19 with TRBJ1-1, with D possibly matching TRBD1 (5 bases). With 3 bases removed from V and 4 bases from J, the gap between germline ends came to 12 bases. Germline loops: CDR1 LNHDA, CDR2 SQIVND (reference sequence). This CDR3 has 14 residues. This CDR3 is CASSIGRTGTEAFF. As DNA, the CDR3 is TGTGCCAGTAGTATTGGACGCACAGGCACTGAAGCTTTCTTT. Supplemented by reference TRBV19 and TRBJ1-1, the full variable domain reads DGGITQSPKYLFRKEGQNVTLSCEQNLNHDAMYWYRQDPGQGLRLIYYSQIVNDFQKGDIAEGYSVSREKKESFPLTVTSAQKNPTAFYLCASSIGRTGTEAFFGQGTRLTVV.

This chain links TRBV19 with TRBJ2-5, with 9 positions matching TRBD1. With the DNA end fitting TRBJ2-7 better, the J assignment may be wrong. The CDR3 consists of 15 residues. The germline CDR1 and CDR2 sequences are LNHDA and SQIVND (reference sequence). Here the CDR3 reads CASSTRDRVVNEQYF. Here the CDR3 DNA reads TGTGCCAGTAGTACAAGGGACAGGGTGGTAAACGAGCAGTACTTC.

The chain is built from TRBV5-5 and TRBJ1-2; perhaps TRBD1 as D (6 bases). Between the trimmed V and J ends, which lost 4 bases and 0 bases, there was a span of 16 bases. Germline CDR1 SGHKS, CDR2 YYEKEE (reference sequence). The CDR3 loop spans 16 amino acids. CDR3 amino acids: CASSNRTVIANYGYTF. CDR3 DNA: TGTGCCAGCAGCAACCGGACAGTTATTGCTAACTATGGCTACACCTTC. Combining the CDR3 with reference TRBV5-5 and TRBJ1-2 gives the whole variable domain DAGVTQSPTHLIKTRGQQVTLRCSPISGHKSVSWYQQVLGQGPQFIFQYYEKEERGRGNFPDRFSARQFPNYSSELNVNALLLGDSALYLCASSNRTVIANYGYTFGSGTRLTVV.

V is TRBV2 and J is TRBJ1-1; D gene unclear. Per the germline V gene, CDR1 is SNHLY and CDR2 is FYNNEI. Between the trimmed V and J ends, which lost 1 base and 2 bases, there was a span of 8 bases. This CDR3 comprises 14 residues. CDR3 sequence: CASSEVRGNTEAFF. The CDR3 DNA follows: TGTGCCAGCAGTGAAGTCCGGGGAAACACTGAAGCTTTCTTT.

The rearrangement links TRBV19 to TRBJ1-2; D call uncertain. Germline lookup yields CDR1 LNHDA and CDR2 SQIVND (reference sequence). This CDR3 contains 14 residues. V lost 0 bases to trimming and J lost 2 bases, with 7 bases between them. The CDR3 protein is CASSIDPQNYGYTF. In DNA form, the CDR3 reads TGTGCCAGTAGTATAGATCCGCAGAACTATGGCTACACCTTC.

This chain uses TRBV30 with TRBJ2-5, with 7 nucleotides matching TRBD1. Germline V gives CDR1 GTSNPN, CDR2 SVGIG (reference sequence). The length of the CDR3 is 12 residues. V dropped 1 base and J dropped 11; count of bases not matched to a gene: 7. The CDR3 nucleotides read TGTGCCTGGAGTGGACAGGGCAGCGAACAGTACTTC. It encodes CAWSGQGSEQYF.

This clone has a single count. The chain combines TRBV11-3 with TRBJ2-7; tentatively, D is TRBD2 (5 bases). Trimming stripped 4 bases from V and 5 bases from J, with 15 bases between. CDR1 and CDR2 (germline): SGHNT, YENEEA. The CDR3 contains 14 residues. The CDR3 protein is CASSSGYKKHEQYF. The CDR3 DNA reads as TGTGCCAGCAGCTCGGGGTATAAGAAGCACGAGCAGTACTTC.

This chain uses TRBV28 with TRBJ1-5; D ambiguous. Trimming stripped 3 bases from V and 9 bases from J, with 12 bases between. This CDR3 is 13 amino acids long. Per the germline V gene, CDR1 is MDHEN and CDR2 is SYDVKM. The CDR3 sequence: CASSLIRLGPQHF. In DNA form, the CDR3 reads TGTGCCAGCAGTTTGATCAGGCTGGGGCCCCAGCATTTT.

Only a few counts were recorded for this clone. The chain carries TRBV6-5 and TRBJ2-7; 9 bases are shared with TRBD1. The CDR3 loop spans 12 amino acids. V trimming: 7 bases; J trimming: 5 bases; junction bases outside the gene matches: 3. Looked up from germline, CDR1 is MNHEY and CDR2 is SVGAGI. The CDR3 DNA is TGTGCCAGCAAAACAGGGGGCAACGAGCAGTACTTC. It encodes CASKTGGNEQYF.

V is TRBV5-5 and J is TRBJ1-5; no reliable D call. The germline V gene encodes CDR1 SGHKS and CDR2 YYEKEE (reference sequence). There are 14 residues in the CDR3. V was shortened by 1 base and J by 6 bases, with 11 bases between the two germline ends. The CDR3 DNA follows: TGTGCCAGCAGCTTGTCCTTGGCAACTCAGCCCCAGCATTTT. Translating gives CASSLSLATQPQHF.

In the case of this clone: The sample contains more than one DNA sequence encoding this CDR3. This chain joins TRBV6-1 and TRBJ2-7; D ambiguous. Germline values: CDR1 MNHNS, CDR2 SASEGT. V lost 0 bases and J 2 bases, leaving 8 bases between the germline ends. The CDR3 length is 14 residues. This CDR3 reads CASSEAWQTYEQYF. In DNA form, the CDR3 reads TGTGCCAGCAGTGAAGCGTGGCAAACCTACGAGCAGTACTTC.

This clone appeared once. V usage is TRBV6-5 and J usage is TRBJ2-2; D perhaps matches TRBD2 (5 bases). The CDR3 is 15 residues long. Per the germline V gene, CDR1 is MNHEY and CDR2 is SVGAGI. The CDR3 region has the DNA TGTGCTACCCAGATCGGGGTCGCGAACACCGGGGAGCTGTTTTTT. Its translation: CATQIGVANTGELFF.

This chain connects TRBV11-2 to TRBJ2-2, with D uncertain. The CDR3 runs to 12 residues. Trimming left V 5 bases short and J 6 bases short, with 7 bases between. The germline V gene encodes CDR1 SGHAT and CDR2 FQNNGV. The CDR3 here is CASSPAAGELFF. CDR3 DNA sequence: TGTGCCAGCAGCCCTGCGGCCGGGGAGCTGTTTTTT.

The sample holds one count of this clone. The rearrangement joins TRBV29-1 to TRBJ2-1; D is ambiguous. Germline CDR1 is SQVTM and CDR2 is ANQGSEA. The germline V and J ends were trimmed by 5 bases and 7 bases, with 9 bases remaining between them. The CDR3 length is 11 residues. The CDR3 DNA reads TGCAGCGTTTACCGGGTAAATGAGCAGTTCTTC. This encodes CSVYRVNEQFF.

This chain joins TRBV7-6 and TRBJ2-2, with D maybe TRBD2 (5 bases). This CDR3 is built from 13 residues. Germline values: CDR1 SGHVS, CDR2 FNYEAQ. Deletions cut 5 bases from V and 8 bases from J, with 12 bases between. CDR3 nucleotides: TGTGCCAGCAGCGACTATAGAGCGGGGGAGCTGTTTTTT. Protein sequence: CASSDYRAGELFF.

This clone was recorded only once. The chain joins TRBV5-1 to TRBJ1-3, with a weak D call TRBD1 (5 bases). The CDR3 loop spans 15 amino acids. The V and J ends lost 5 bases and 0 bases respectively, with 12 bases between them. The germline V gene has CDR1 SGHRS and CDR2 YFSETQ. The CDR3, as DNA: TGCGCCAGCAGTTTGCAGGGCCTCTCTGGAAACACCATATATTTT. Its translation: CASSLQGLSGNTIYF.

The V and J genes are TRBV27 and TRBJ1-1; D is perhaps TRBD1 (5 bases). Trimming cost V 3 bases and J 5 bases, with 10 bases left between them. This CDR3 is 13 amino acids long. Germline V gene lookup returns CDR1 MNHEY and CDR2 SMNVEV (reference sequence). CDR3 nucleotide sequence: TGTGCCAGCAGTTTCCCTCAGGGAACTGAAGCTTTCTTT. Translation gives CASSFPQGTEAFF.

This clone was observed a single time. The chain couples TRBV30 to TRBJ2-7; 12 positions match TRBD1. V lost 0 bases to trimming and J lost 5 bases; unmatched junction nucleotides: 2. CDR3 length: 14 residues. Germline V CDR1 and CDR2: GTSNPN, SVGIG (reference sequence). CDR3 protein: CAWSVGTGGDEQYF. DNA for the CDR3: TGTGCCTGGAGTGTCGGGACAGGGGGCGACGAGCAGTACTTC.

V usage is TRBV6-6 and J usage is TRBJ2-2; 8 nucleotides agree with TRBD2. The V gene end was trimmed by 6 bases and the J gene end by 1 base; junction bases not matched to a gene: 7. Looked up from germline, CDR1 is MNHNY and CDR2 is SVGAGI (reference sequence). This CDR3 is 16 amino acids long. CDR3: CASRMAGGLNTGELFF. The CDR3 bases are TGTGCCAGCAGGATGGCGGGGGGCCTGAACACCGGGGAGCTGTTTTTT.

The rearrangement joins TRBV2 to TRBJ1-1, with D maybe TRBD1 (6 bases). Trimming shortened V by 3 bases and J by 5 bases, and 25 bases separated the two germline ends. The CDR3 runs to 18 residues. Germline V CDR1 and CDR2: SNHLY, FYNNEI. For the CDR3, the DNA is TGTGCCAGCAGTGACCTTGGTGGGCAGGGGACGCGGTATACTGAAGCTTTCTTT. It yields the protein CASSDLGGQGTRYTEAFF. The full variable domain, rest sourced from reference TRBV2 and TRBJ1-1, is EPEVTQTPSHQVTQMGQEVILRCVPISNHLYFYWYRQILGQKVEFLVSFYNNEISEKSEIFDDQFSVERPDGSNFTLKIRSTKLEDSAMYFCASSDLGGQGTRYTEAFFGQGTRLTVV.

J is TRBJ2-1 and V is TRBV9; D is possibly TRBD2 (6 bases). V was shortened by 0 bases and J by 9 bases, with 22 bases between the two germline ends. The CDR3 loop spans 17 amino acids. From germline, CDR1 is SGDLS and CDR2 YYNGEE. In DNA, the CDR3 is TGTGCCAGCAGCGTAGAGGCGGCTAGCGATTGGGTTGGTGAGCAGTTCTTC. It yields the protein CASSVEAASDWVGEQFF.

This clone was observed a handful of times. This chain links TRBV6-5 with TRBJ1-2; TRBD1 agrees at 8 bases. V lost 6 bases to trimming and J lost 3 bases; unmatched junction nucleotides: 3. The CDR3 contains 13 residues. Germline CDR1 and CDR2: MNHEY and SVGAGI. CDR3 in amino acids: CASRQDRDYGYTF. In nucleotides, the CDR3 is TGTGCCAGCAGACAGGACAGGGACTATGGCTACACCTTC.